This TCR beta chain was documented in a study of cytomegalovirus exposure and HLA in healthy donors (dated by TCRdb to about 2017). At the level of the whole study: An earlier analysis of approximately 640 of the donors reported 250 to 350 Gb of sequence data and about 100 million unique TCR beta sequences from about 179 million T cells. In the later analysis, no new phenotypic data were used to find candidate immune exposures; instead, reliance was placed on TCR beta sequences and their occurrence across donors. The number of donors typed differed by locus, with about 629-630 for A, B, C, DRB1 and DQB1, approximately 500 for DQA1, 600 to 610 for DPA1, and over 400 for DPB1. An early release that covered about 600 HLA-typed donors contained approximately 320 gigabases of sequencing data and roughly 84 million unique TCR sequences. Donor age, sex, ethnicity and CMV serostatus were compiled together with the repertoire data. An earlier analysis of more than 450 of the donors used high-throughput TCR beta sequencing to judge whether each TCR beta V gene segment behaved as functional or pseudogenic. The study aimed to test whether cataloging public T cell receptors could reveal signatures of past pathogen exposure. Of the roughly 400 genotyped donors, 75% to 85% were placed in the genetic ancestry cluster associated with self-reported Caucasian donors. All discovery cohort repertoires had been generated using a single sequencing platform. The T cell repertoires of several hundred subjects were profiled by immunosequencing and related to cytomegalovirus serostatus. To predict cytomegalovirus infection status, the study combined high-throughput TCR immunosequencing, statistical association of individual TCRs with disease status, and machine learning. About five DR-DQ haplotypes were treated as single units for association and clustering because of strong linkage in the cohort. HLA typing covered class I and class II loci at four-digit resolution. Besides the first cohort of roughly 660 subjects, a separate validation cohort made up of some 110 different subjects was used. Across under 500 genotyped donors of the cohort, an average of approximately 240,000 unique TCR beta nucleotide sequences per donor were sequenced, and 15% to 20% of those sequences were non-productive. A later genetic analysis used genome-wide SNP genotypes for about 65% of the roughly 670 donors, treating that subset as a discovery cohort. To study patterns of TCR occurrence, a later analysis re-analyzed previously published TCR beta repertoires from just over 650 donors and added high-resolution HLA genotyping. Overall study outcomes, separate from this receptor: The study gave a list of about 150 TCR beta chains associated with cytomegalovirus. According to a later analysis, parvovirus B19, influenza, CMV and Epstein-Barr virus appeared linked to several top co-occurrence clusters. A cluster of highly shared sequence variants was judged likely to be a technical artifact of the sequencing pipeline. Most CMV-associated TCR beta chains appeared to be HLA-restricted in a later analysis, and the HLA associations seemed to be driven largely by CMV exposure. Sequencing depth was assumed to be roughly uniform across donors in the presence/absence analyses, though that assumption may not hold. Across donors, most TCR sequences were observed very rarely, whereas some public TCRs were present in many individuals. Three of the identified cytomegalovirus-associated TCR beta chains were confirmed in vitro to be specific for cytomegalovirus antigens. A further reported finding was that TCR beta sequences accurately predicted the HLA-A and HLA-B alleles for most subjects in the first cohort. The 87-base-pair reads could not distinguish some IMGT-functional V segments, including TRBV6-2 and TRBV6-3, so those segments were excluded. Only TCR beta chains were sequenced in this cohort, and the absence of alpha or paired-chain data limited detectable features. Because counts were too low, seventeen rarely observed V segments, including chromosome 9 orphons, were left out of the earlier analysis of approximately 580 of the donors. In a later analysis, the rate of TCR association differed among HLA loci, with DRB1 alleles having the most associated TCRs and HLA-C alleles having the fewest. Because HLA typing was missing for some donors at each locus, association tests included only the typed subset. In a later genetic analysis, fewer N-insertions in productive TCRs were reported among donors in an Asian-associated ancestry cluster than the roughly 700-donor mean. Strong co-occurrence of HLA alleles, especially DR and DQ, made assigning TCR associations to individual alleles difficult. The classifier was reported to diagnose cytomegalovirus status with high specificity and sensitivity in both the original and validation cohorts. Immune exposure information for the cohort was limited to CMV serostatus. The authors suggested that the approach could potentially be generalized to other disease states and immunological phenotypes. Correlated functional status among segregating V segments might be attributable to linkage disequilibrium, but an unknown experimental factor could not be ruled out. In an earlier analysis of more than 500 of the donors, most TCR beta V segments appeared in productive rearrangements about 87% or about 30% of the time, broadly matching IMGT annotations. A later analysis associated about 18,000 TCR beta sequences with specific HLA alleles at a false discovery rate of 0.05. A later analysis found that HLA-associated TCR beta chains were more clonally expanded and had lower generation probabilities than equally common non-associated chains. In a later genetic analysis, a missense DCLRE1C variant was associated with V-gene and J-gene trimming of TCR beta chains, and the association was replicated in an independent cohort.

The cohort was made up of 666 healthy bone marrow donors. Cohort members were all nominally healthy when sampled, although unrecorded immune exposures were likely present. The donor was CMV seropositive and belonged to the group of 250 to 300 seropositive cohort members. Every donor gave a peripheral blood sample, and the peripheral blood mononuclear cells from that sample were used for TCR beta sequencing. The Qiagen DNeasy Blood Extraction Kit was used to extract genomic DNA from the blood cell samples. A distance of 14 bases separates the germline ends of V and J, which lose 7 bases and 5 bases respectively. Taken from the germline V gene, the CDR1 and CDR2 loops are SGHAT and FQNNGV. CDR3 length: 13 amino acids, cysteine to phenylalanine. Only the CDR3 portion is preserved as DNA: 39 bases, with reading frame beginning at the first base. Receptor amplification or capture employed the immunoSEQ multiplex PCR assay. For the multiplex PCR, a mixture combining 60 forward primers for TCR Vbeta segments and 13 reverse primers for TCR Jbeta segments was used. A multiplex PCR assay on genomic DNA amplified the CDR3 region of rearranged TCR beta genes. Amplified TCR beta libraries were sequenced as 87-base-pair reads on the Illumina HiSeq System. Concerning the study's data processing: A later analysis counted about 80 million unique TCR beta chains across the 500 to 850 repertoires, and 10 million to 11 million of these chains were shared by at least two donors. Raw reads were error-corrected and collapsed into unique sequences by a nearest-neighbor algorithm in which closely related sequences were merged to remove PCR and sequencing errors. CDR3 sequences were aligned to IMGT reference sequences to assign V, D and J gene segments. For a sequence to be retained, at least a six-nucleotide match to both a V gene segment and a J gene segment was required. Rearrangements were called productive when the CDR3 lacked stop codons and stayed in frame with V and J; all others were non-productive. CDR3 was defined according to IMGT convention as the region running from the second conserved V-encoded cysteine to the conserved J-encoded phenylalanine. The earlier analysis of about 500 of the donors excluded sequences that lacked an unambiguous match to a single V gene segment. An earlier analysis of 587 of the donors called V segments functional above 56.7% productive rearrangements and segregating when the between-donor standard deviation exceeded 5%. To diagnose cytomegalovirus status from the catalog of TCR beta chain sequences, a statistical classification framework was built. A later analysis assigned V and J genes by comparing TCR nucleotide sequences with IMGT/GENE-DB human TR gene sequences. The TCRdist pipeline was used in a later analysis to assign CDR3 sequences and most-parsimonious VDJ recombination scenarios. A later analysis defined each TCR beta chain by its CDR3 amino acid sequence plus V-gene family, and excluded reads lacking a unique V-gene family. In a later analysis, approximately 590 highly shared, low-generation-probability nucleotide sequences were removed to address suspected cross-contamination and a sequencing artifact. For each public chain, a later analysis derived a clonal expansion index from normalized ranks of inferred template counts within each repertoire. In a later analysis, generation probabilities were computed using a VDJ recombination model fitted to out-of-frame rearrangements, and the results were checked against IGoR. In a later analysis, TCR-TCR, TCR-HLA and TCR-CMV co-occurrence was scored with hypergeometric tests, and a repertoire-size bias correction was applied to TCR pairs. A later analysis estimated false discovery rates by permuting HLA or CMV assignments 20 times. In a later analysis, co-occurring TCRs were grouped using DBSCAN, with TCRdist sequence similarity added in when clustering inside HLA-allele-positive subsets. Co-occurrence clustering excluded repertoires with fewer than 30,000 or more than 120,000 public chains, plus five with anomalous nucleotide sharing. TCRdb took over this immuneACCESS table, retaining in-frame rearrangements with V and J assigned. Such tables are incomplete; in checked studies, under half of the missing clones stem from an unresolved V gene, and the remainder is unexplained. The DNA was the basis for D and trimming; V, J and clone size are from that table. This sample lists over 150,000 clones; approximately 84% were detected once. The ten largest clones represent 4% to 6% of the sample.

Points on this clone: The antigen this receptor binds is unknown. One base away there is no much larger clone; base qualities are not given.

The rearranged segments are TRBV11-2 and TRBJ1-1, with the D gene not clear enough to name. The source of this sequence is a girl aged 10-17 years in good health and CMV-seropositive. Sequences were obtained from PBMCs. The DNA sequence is TGTGCCAGCAACCGTGAGAGGCGAACTGAAGCTTTCTTT. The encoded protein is CASNRERRTEAFF.